This T cell receptor beta chain was recorded in a study of CD8 T cells in ankylosing spondylitis. Study-wide results and limits: In ankylosing spondylitis blood, a motif of roughly eight highly homologous TCR beta variants appeared characteristic. Past research had described some motif variants in reactive arthritis synovial fluid and blood.

Making use of molecular barcodes, quantitative 5'-RACE generated TCR beta libraries. TCRdb independently ran MiXCR on the 5' RACE reads; one entry per CDR3 protein. The table has fewer than 550,000 distinct CDR3 sequences, about 5.7% seen once. The V end lost 4 bases, the J end lost 2 bases, and 15 bases lay between the germline ends. CDR3 length: 15 residues. Germline CDR1 reads MNHEY; CDR2 reads SVGAGI. This clonotype was recorded many times. Its antigen is unknown. The clonotype was recovered from a male donor with ankylosing spondylitis. Sequenced: blood, either unsorted or a sorted T cell fraction (not recorded which). This chain joins TRBV6-5 and TRBJ2-7; D remains unclear. CDR3 in DNA: TGTGCCAGCAGTTGGTCCCCATCCAGAACCTACGAGCAGTACTTC. This sequence encodes CASSWSPSRTYEQYF.